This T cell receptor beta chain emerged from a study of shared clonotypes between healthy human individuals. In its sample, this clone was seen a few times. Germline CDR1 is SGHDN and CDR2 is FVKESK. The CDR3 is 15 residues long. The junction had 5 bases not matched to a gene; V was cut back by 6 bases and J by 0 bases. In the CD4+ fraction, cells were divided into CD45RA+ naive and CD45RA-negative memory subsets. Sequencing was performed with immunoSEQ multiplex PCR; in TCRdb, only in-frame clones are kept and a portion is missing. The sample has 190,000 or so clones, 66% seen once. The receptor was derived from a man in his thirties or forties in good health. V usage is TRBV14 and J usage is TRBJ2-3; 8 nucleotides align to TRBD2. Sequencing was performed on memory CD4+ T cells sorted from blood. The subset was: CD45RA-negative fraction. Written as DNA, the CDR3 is TGTGCCAGCAGTTTAGCGGGAAGGAGCACAGATACGCAGTATTTT. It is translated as CASSLAGRSTDTQYF.